This T cell receptor (beta chain) was captured by sequencing in a study of blood T cells in healthy people across ages. The length of the CDR3 is 13 residues. Germline CDR1 is DFQATT and CDR2 is SNEGSKA (reference sequence). A sample-barcoded 5' primer and a J-beta primer mix were used in a second PCR of about 7 to 12 cycles. TCRdb called the 5' RACE reads again in MiXCR, with one record for every CDR3 protein. This repertoire shows some 560,000 distinct CDR3 sequences, about 25% found once; its top ten account for approximately 4%. These sequences were also reported in another study, on T cells of mothers and their children.

Input material: blood. This chain links TRBV20-1 with TRBJ2-5, with 10 bases aligning to TRBD2. The DNA end is a closer match to TRBJ2-7, so the J assignment may be wrong. This receptor was obtained from a boy aged 2 to 9 in good health. The CDR3 DNA follows: TGCAGTGCTATGTCAGCGGGAGGGCTCGAGCAGTACTTC. Protein: CSAMSAGGLEQYF.